This note documents a single TCR beta chain sequence. What it binds is unknown. The sample is drawn from a study of CXCR3-negative and CXCR3-positive naive CD8 T cells. Across the study: Per library, roughly 1.5 +/- 0.3 million reads; some 140 million TRB reads overall.

This CDR3 is 18 amino acids long. From germline, CDR1 is LGHDT and CDR2 YNNKEL (reference sequence). Study-level points and caveats: TRBV-TRBJ usage matched between naive CXCR3-negative and CXCR3-positive cells but not between memory cells. In CXCR3-positive naive cells, the TRB CDR3s were more hydrophobic than in CXCR3-negative naive cells. TCR interaction strength was inferred from TRB CDR3 physicochemistry, as CD5 matched across naive subsets.

The authors made the TRB cDNA libraries by 5' RACE using UMI labels. TCRdb re-analyzed the 5' RACE reads; it lists each CDR3 protein once, without DNA. The sample's table shows over 100,000 distinct CDR3 sequences. Sequenced: naive CXCR3- CD8+ T cells from blood. The subset is: CD45RO-CCR7+CD27+CD95- naive CD8+ T cells lacking CXCR3 (TNR3-). The receptor was isolated from a human donor in good health. Some clones in this sample may be carry-over from other donors' samples. The chain is built from TRBV3-1 and TRBJ2-5; the TCRdb D gene call, TRBD2, has no DNA to confirm it. This CDR3 reads CASSQVVEIAGVFETQYF.